The T cell receptor (beta chain) under discussion was sequenced for a study of identical twins. This clonotype was counted between two and nine times. Addition of a universal primer site occurred through template switching, and cDNA carried unique molecular identifiers. TCRdb re-derived calls from the 5' RACE reads in MiXCR, one entry per CDR3 protein. The sample lists approximately 890,000 distinct CDR3 sequences, around an eighth seen once, with about 1.5% in the top ten. The CDR3 loop spans 16 amino acids. V was clipped by 5 bases and J by 8 bases; unmatched bases: 14. These data also formed part of another study, on yellow fever vaccine responses in identical twins.

The sequencing sample was made of PBMCs. The sequence derives from a young woman in good health. The chain couples TRBV12-3 or TRBV12-4 to TRBJ2-1; 8 positions match TRBD1. The CDR3 region is CASSLPPRTGNDEQFF. CDR3 in DNA: TGTGCCAGCAGTCTTCCGCCCCGGACAGGGAACGATGAGCAGTTCTTC.